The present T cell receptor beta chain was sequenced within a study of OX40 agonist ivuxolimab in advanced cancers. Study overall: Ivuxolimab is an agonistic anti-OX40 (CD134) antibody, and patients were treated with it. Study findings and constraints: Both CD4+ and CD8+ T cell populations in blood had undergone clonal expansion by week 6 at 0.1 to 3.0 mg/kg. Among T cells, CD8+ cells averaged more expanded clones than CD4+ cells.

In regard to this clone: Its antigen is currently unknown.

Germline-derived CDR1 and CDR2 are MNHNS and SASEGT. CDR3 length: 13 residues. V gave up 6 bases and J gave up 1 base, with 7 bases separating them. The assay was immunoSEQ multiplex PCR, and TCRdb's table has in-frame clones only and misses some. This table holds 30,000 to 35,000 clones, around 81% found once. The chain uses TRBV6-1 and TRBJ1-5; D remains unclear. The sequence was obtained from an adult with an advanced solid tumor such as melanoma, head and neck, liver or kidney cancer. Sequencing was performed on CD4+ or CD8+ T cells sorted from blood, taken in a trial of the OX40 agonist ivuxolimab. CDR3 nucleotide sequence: TGTGCCAGCAGGACGGCCAGCAATCAGCCCCAGCATTTT. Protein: CASRTASNQPQHF.